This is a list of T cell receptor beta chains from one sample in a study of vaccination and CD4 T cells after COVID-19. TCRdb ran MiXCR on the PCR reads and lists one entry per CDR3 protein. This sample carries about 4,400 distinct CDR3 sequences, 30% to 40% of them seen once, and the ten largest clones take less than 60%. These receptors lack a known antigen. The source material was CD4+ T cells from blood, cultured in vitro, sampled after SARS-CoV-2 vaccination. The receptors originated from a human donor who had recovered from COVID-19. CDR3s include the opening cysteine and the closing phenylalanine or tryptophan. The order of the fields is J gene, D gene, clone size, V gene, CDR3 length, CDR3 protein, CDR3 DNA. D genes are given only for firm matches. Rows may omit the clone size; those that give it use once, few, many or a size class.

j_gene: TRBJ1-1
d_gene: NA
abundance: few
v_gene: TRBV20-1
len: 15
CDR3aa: CSARAEGTSNTEAFF
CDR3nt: TGCAGTGCTAGAGCGGAGGGCACCTCGAACACTGAAGCTTTCTTT

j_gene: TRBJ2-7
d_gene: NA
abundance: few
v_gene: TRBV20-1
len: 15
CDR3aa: CSARDSASRTYEQYF
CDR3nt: TGCAGTGCTAGAGATTCGGCTAGCCGAACCTACGAGCAGTACTTC

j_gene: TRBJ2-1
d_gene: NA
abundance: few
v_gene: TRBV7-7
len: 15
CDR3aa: CASSLADAGIGEQFF
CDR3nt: TGTGCTAGCAGCTTGGCGGACGCAGGGATCGGTGAGCAGTTCTTC

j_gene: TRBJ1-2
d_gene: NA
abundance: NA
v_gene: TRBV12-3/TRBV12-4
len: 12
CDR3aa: CASSFDDYGYTF
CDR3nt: TGTGCCAGCAGTTTTGACGATTATGGCTACACCTTC

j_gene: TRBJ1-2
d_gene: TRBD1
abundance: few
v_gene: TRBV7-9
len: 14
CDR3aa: CASSTPDRAYGYTF
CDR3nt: TGTGCCAGCAGCACACCCGACAGGGCCTATGGCTACACCTTC

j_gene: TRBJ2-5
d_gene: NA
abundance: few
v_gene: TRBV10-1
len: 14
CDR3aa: CASSDAGRGETQYF
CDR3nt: TGCGCCAGCAGTGATGCGGGACGGGGGGAGACCCAGTACTTC

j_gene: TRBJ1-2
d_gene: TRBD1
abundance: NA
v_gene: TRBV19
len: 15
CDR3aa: CASRLPGQTNYGYTF
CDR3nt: TGTGCCAGTAGACTGCCGGGACAGACAAACTATGGCTACACCTTC

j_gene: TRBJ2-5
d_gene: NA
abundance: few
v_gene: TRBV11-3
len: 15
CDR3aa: CASSLGAGTKETQYF
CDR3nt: TGTGCCAGCAGCTTAGGGGCGGGAACCAAAGAGACCCAGTACTTC

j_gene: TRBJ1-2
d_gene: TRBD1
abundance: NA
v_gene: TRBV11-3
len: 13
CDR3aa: CASSLAGGLGYTF
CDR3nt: TGTGCCAGCTCTCTCGCAGGGGGCCTTGGCTACACCTTC

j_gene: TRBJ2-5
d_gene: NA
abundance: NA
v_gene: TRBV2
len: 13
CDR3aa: CASARGYQETQYF
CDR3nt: TGTGCCAGCGCGAGGGGGTACCAAGAGACCCAGTACTTC

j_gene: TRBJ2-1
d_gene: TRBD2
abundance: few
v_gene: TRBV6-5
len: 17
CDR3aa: CASSYSSAGGSYNEQFF
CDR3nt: TGTGCCAGCAGTTACTCGAGTGCGGGAGGCTCCTACAATGAGCAGTTCTTC

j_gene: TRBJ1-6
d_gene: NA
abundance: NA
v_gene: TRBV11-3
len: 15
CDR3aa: CASSFGERINSPLHF
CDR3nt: TGTGCCAGCAGCTTTGGAGAGAGGATAAATTCACCCCTCCACTTT

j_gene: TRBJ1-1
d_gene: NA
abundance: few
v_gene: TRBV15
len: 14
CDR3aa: CATSRDPGTAEAFF
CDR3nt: TGTGCCACCAGCAGAGATCCAGGGACTGCTGAAGCTTTCTTT

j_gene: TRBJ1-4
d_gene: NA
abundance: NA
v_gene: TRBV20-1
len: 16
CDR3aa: CSARAGTWDKGGKLFF
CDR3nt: TGCAGTGCTAGAGCGGGAACCTGGGACAAGGGGGGAAAACTGTTTTTT

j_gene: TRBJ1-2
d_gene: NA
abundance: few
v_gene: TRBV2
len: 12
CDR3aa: CASKAGAYGYTF
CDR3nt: TGTGCCAGCAAAGCAGGGGCGTATGGCTACACCTTC

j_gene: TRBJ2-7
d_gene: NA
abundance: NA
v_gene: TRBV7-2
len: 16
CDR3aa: CASSLVGAVSSYEQYF
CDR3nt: TGTGCCAGCAGCTTAGTAGGCGCGGTTAGCTCCTACGAGCAGTACTTC

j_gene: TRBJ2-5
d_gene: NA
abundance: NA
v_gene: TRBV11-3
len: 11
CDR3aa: CASKQGETQYF
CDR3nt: TGTGCCAGCAAACAGGGTGAGACCCAGTACTTC

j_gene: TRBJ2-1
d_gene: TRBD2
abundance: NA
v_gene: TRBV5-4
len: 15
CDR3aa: CASSRAGGSYNEQFF
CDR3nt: TGTGCCAGCAGCAGAGCGGGGGGGAGCTACAATGAGCAGTTCTTC

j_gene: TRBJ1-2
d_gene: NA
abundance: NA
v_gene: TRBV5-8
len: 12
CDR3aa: CASSLIDGGYTF
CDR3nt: TGTGCCAGCAGCTTGATTGACGGGGGCTACACCTTC

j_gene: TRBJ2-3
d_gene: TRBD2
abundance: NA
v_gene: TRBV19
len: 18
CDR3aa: CASSIRGLAGDSTDTQYF
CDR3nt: TGTGCCAGTAGTATACGGGGACTAGCGGGGGATAGCACAGATACGCAGTATTTT

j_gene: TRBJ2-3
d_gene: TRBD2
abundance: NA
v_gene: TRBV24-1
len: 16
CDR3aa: CATSASSGGVTDTQYF
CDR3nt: TGTGCCACCAGTGCATCAAGCGGGGGGGTCACAGATACGCAGTATTTT

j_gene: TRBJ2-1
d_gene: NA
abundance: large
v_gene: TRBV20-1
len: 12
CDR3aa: CSARGTLNEQFF
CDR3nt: TGCAGTGCTAGAGGGACTCTCAATGAGCAGTTCTTC

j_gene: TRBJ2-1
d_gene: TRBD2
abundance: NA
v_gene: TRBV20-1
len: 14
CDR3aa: CSARGGLAGSLQFF
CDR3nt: TGCAGTGCTAGAGGGGGACTAGCGGGAAGTCTACAGTTCTTC

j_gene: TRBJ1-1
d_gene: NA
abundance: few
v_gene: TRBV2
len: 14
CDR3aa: CASSLQGYGTEAFF
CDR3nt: TGTGCCAGCAGCCTACAGGGTTACGGCACTGAAGCTTTCTTT

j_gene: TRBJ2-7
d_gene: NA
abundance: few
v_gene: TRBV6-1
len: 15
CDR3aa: CASSLGGTSLYEQYF
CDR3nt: TGTGCCAGCAGCCTAGGCGGAACTAGCCTCTACGAGCAGTACTTC

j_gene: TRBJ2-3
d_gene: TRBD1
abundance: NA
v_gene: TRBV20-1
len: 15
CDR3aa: CSASGTGGYTDTQYF
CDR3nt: TGCAGTGCTAGCGGGACAGGGGGATACACAGATACGCAGTATTTT

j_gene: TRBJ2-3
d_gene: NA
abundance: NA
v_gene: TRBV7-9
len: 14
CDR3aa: CASSAGPSTDTQYF
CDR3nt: TGTGCCAGCAGCGCTGGACCGAGCACAGATACGCAGTATTTT

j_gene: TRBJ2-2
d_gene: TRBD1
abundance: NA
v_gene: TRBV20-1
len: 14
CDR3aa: CSARGQGNTGELFF
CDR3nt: TGCAGTGCTAGAGGACAGGGGAACACCGGGGAGCTGTTTTTT

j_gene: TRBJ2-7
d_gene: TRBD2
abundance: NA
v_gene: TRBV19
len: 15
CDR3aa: CASSILAESSYEQYF
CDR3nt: TGTGCCAGTAGTATACTAGCGGAAAGCTCCTACGAGCAGTACTTC

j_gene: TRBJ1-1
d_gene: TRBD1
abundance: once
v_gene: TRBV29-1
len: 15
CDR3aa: CSVELTGGSSRGAFF
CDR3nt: TGCAGCGTTGAGTTGACAGGGGGAAGCTCTAGGGGAGCTTTCTTT

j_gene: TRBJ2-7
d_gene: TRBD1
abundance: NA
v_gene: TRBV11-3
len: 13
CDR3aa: CASEDRGPDEQYF
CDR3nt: TGTGCCAGCGAAGACAGGGGGCCTGACGAGCAGTACTTC

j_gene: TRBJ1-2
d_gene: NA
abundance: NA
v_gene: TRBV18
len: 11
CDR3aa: CASSPDYGYTF
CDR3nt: TGTGCCAGCTCGCCCGACTATGGCTACACCTTC

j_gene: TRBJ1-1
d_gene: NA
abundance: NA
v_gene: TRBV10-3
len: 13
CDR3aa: CAIRGSLNTEAFF
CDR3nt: TGTGCCATCCGGGGGTCTTTGAACACTGAAGCTTTCTTT

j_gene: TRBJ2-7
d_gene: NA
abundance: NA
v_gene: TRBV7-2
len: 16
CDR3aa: CASSLRRGDSSYEQYF
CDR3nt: TGTGCCAGCAGCTTAAGGAGGGGGGATAGCTCCTACGAGCAGTACTTC

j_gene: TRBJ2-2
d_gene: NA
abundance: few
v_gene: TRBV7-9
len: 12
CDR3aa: CASSLRTGELFF
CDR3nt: TGTGCCAGCAGCTTAAGGACCGGGGAGCTGTTTTTT

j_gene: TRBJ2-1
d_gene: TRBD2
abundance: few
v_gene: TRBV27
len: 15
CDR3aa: CASSPLGGTYNEQFF
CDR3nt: TGTGCCAGCAGTCCCCTGGGGGGGACCTACAATGAGCAGTTCTTC

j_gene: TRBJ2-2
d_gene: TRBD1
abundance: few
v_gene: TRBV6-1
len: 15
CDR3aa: CASTKGQGGTGELFF
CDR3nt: TGTGCCAGCACTAAGGGACAGGGAGGCACCGGGGAGCTGTTTTTT

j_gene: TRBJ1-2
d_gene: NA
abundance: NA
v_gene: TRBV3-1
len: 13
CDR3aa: CASSREVNYGYTF
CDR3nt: TGTGCCAGCAGCCGGGAAGTTAACTATGGCTACACCTTC

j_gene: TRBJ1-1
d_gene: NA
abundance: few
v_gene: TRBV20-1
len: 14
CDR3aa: CSARDHGGNTEAFF
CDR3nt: TGCAGTGCTAGAGATCACGGGGGGAACACTGAAGCTTTCTTT

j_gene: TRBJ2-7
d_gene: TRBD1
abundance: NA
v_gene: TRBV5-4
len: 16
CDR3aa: CASSLGTGGIPYEQYF
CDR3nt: TGTGCCAGCAGCTTGGGTACAGGGGGTATCCCCTACGAGCAGTACTTC

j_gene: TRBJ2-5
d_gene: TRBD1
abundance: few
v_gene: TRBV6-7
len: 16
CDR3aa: CASSYLDRGYLETQYF
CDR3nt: TGTGCCAGCAGTTACCTAGACAGGGGGTATCTAGAGACCCAGTACTTC

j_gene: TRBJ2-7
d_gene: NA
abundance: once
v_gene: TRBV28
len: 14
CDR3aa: CASSYPGLAYEQYF
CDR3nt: TGTGCCAGCAGTTACCCAGGGTTAGCCTACGAGCAGTACTTC

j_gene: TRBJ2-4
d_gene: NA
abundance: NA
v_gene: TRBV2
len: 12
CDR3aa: CASSADLDIQYF
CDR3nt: TGTGCCAGCAGTGCGGATCTAGACATTCAGTACTTC

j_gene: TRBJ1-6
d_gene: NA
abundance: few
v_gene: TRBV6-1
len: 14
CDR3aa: CASSDGSPGTPLHF
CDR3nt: TGTGCCAGCAGTGATGGGTCCCCGGGGACACCCCTCCACTTT

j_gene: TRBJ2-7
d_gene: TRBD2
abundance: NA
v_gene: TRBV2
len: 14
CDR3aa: CATQDSGGSYEQYF
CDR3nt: TGTGCCACCCAGGACAGCGGGGGCTCCTACGAGCAGTACTTC

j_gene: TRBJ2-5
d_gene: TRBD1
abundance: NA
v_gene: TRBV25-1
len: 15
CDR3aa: CASSVNRGQGETQYF
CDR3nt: TGTGCCAGCAGTGTCAACAGGGGGCAAGGGGAGACCCAGTACTTC

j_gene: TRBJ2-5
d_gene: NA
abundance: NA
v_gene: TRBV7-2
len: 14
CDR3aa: CASSLLGAQETQYF
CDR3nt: TGTGCCAGCAGCTTACTAGGAGCTCAAGAGACCCAGTACTTC

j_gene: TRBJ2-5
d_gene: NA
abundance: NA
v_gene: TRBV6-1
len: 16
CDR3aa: CASRGEQDKLVWTQYF
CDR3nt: TGTGCCAGCAGGGGAGAACAGGACAAGCTTGTTTGGACCCAGTACTTC

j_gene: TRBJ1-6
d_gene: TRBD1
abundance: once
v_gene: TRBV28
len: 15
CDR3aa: CASSLTLGGSSPLHF
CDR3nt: TGTGCCAGCAGTTTAACCTTAGGGGGCAGTTCACCCCTCCACTTT

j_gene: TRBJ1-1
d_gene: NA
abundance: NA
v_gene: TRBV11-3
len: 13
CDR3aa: CASSFYINTEAFF
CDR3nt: TGTGCCAGCAGCTTCTACATCAACACTGAAGCTTTCTTT

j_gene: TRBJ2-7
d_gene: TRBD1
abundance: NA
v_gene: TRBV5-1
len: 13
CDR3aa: CASSSNRGYEQYF
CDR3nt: TGCGCCAGCAGCTCGAACAGGGGGTACGAGCAGTACTTC

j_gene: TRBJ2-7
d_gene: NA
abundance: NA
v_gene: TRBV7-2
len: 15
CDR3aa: CASSLVPHQAYEQYF
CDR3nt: TGTGCCAGCAGCTTGGTCCCGCACCAAGCCTACGAGCAGTACTTC

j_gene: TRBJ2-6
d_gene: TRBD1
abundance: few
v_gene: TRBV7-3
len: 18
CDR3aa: CASSRQGQGITGANVLTF
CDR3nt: TGTGCCAGCAGCCGACAGGGACAGGGGATAACTGGGGCCAACGTCCTGACTTTC

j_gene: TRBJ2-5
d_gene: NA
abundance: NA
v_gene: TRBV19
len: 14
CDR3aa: CASSSGINQETQYF
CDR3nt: TGTGCCAGTAGTAGCGGGATCAACCAAGAGACCCAGTACTTC

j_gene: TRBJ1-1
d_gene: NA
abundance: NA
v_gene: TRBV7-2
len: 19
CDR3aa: CASSLIQILMGGRDTEAFF
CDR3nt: TGTGCCAGCAGCTTAATCCAGATTTTGATGGGAGGGAGGGACACTGAAGCTTTCTTT

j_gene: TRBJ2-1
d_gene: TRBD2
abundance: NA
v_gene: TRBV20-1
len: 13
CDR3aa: CSARGDYYNEQFF
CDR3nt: TGCAGTGCTAGAGGGGACTACTACAATGAGCAGTTCTTC

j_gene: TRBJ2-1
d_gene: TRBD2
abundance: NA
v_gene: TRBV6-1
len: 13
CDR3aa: CASKTSGSDEQFF
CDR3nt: TGTGCCAGCAAGACTAGCGGGAGTGATGAGCAGTTCTTC

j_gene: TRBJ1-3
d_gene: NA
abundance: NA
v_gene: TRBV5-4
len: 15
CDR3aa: CASSLAGFRGNTIYF
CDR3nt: TGTGCCAGCAGCTTGGCTGGGTTCCGCGGAAACACCATATATTTT